The sequence of this T cell receptor beta chain was determined in a study of low-dose radiotherapy and immunotherapy resistance in tumors. Overall study context: A dose of 1 Gy per fraction every two weeks went to Cohort 2, totaling 13 Gy over 26 weeks. From cycle 1 day 1, patients took oral aspirin 300 mg every day for four cycles.

This CDR3 has 17 amino acids. Trimming shortened V by 2 bases and J by 3 bases, and 18 bases separated the two germline ends. Germline V gene sequence: CDR1 MNHEY, CDR2 SMNVEV (reference sequence). With TRAV- and TRBV-specific primers, first-strand cDNA was made, covering the alpha and beta chains. Amplification, which lasted approximately 19 PCR cycles, used a constant-region primer and V-primer adapter to amplify TCRs. With in vitro transcription, the isolated mRNA was amplified. TCRdb reanalysed the reads using MiXCR and keeps one entry per CDR3 protein. The repertoire holds around 14,000 distinct CDR3 sequences, with roughly half as singletons. Donors were given nivolumab, ipilimumab, aspirin, low-dose cyclophosphamide and low-dose radiotherapy.

The clonotype originates from a human donor with advanced metastatic prostate, ovarian, gallbladder or colorectal cancer (not recorded which). This table probably holds off-target reads from a library built for another chain. The V gene is TRBV27, the J gene TRBJ2-3, with D maybe TRBD1 (6 bases). The CDR3 coding sequence is TGTGCCAGCAGTTTACCAGGGGTACCACAGGGTACAGATACGCAGTATTTT. This sequence encodes CASSLPGVPQGTDTQYF.